A selection of T cell receptor beta chains follows, all from one sample in a study of cytomegalovirus exposure and HLA in healthy donors. The method was immunoSEQ multiplex PCR; TCRdb's version includes in-frame clones alone and lacks a portion of them. This repertoire includes 40,000 or so clones. Sequences were obtained from PBMCs. These TCRs come from a male donor in good health and CMV-seronegative. CDR3s include the opening cysteine and the closing phenylalanine or tryptophan. A D gene is named only where the DNA matches it firmly.

J: TRBJ2-3; V: TRBV6-1; D: NA; DNA: TGTGCCAGCAGCCCCGCGCACGCGATCACAGATACGCAGTATTTT; CDR3: CASSPAHAITDTQYF
J: TRBJ2-2; V: TRBV28; D: NA; DNA: TGTGCCAGCAGTTTCCGCGAGGGCGGGGAGCTGTTTTTT; CDR3: CASSFREGGELFF
J: TRBJ1-6; V: TRBV6-1; D: TRBD1; DNA: TGTGCCAGCAATCGACAGGGTAATTCACCCCTCCACTTT; CDR3: CASNRQGNSPLHF
J: TRBJ2-7; V: TRBV25-1; D: NA; DNA: TGTGCCAGCAGTGAAATCCGGGACAACTCCTACGAGCAGTACTTC; CDR3: CASSEIRDNSYEQYF
J: TRBJ2-7; V: TRBV7-9; D: TRBD1; DNA: TGTGCCAGCAGCCAGTCCGGGACAGGGGCCTACGAGCAGTACTTC; CDR3: CASSQSGTGAYEQYF
J: TRBJ2-5; V: TRBV19; D: TRBD2; DNA: TGTGCCAGTAGTCCCCGACTAGCGGGGGGGCGGGAGACCCAGTACTTC; CDR3: CASSPRLAGGRETQYF
J: TRBJ2-5; V: TRBV11-2; D: TRBD2; DNA: TGTGCCAGCCGCCCTACCGGGACTAGCGGGGTGCGGGGAGGGAGAACCCAGTACTTC; CDR3: CASRPTGTSGVRGGRTQYF
J: TRBJ2-6; V: TRBV7-9; D: NA; DNA: TGTGCCAGCAGCTTACTATCAGGGGCTACCGGGGCCAACGTCCTGACTTTC; CDR3: CASSLLSGATGANVLTF
J: TRBJ2-5; V: TRBV18; D: NA; DNA: TGTGCCAGCTCACAATATACGACAGCGATACAAGAGACCCAGTACTTC; CDR3: CASSQYTTAIQETQYF
J: TRBJ1-1; V: TRBV6-5; D: NA; DNA: TGTGCCAGCAGTGAGGTCGGACAGAACACTGAAGCTTTCTTT; CDR3: CASSEVGQNTEAFF
J: TRBJ2-3; V: TRBV15; D: NA; DNA: TGTGCCACCTGTGGGGGGGGGCCCACAGATACGCAGTATTTT; CDR3: CATCGGGPTDTQYF
J: TRBJ2-2; V: TRBV5-1; D: NA; DNA: TGCGCCAGCAGCTTGGCGAGAAACACCGGGGAGCTGTTTTTT; CDR3: CASSLARNTGELFF
J: TRBJ2-7; V: TRBV18; D: TRBD1; DNA: TGTGCCAGCTCACCCACGAGACAGGGAGTCCACGAGCAGTACTTC; CDR3: CASSPTRQGVHEQYF
J: TRBJ1-6; V: TRBV7-2; D: NA; DNA: TGTGCCAGCAGCTTAGGGAGGAATTCACCCCTCCACTTT; CDR3: CASSLGRNSPLHF
J: TRBJ1-1; V: TRBV5-1; D: NA; DNA: TGCGCCAGCAGCTTCCTGACAGGGAACACTGAAGCTTTCTTT; CDR3: CASSFLTGNTEAFF
J: TRBJ2-5; V: TRBV13; D: TRBD1; DNA: TGTGCCAGCAGCTTAGGGCCAGGGGGATCGGAGACCCAGTACTTC; CDR3: CASSLGPGGSETQYF
J: TRBJ1-4; V: TRBV18; D: TRBD1; DNA: TGTGCCAGCTCACCTTTTCATCTGCAGGGGGCGGATGAAAAACTGTTTTTT; CDR3: CASSPFHLQGADEKLFF
J: TRBJ2-3; V: TRBV11-2; D: TRBD2; DNA: TGTGCCAGCAGCGAAATAACTAGCGGTAACACAGATACGCAGTATTTT; CDR3: CASSEITSGNTDTQYF
J: TRBJ2-7; V: TRBV6-5; D: NA; DNA: TGTGCCAGCAGTCCAAGGGACACCCCGTCCTACGAGCAGTACTTC; CDR3: CASSPRDTPSYEQYF
J: TRBJ1-1; V: TRBV28; D: TRBD1; DNA: TGTGCCAGCAGTCCAGGACAGGGGATTCACACTGAAGCTTTCTTT; CDR3: CASSPGQGIHTEAFF
J: TRBJ2-1; V: TRBV5-1; D: NA; DNA: TGCGCCAGCAGCTTGGAGGCCGGGATGTACAATGAGCAGTTCTTC; CDR3: CASSLEAGMYNEQFF
J: TRBJ1-4; V: TRBV6-4; D: TRBD1; DNA: TGTGCCAGCATAGAAAGACAGGGTGAAAAACTGTTTTTT; CDR3: CASIERQGEKLFF
J: TRBJ2-7; V: TRBV11-2; D: TRBD1; DNA: TGTGCCAGCAGCTTAGGGACAGGGGGCTACGAGCAGTACTTC; CDR3: CASSLGTGGYEQYF
J: TRBJ1-2; V: TRBV6-1; D: TRBD1; DNA: TGTGCCAGCAGTTCCGACAGGGGCTATGGCTACACCTTC; CDR3: CASSSDRGYGYTF
J: TRBJ2-3; V: TRBV27; D: TRBD1; DNA: TGTGCCAGCAGACCGGGACAGGGACGAGATACGCAGTATTTT; CDR3: CASRPGQGRDTQYF
J: TRBJ1-2; V: TRBV18; D: NA; DNA: TGTGCCAGCTCACTTCCTGCGGGGAACCACTATGGCTACACCTTC; CDR3: CASSLPAGNHYGYTF
J: TRBJ2-1; V: TRBV9; D: TRBD1; DNA: TGTGCCAGCAGCCCAACCGGGACAGGTGGTGGTGAGCAGTTCTTC; CDR3: CASSPTGTGGGEQFF
J: TRBJ1-6; V: TRBV5-1; D: TRBD1; DNA: TGCGCCAGCAGCTTTTTTCCCGGACAGGGTGGATCACCCCTCCACTTT; CDR3: CASSFFPGQGGSPLHF
J: TRBJ2-1; V: TRBV5-1; D: TRBD2; DNA: TGCGCCAGCAGCCCGCCAACTAGCGGGGGGGCTAGTGAGCAGTTCTTC; CDR3: CASSPPTSGGASEQFF
J: TRBJ1-3; V: TRBV5-1; D: TRBD1; DNA: TGCGCCAGTCGGCCAGGGGGTTCTGGAAACACCATATATTTT; CDR3: CASRPGGSGNTIYF